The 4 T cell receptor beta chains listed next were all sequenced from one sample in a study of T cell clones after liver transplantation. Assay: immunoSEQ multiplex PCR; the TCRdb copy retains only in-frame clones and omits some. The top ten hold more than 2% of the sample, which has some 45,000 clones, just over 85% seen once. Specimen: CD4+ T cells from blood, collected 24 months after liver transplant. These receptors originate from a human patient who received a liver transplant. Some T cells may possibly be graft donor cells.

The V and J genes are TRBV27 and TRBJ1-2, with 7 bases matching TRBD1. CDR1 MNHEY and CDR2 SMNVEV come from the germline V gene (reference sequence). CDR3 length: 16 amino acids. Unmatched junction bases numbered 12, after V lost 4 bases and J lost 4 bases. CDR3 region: CASSSEGDRAFYGYTF. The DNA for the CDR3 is TGTGCCAGCAGTTCCGAGGGGGACAGAGCCTTCTATGGCTACACCTTC.

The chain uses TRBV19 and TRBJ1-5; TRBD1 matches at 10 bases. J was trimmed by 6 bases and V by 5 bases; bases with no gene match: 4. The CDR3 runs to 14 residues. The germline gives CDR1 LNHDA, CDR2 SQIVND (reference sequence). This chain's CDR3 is CASSAGTGAQPQHF. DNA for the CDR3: TGTGCCAGTAGTGCCGGGACAGGGGCTCAGCCCCAGCATTTT.

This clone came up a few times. The DNA for the CDR3 is TGCGCCAGCAGCTTGCCCGGGGGGTCCCAAGAGACCCAGTACTTC. This translates into CASSLPGGSQETQYF. The rearrangement uses TRBV5-1 and TRBJ2-5; 7 bases map to TRBD2. Germline V gives CDR1 SGHRS, CDR2 YFSETQ. Trimming at V came to 1 base and at J to 1 base, leaving 4 bases not matched to a gene. This CDR3 is 15 amino acids long.

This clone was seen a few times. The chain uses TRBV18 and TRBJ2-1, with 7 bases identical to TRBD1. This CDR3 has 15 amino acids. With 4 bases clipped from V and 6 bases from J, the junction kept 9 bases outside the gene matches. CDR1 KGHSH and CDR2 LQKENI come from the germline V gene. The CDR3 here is CASSLTGMVGNEQFF. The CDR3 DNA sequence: TGTGCCAGCTCACTGACAGGGATGGTTGGCAATGAGCAGTTCTTC. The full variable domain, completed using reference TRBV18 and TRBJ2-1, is NAGVMQNPRHLVRRRGQEARLRCSPMKGHSHVYWYRQLPEEGLKFMVYLQKENIIDESGMPKERFSAEFPKEGPSILRIQQVVRGDSAAYFCASSLTGMVGNEQFFGPGTRLTVL.